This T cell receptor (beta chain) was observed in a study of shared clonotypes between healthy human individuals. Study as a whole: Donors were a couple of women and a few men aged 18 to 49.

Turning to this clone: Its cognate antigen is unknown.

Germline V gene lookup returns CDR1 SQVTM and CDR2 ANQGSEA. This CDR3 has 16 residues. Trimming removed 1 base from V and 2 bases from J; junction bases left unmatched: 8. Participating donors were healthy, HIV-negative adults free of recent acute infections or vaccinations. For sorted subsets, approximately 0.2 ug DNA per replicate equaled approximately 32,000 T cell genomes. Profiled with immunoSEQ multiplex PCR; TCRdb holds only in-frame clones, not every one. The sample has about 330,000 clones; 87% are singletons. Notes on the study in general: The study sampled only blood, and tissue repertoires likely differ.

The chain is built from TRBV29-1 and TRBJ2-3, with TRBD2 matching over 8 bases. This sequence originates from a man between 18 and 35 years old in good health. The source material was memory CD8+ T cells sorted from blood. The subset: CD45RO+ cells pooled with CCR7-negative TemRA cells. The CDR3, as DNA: TGCAGCGTTGAAGGTGGGACTAGAGCTTTCACAGATACGCAGTATTTT. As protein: CSVEGGTRAFTDTQYF.